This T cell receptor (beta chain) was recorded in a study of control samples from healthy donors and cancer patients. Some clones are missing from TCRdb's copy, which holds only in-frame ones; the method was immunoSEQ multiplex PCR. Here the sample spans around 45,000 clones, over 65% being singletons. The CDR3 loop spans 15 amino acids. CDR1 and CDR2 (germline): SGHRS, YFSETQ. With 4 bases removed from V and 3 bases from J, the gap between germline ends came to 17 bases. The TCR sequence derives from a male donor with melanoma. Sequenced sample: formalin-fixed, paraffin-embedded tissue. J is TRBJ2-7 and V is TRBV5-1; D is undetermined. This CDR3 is CASSLVPALNYEQYF. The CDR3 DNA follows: TGCGCCAGCAGCCTAGTCCCGGCCCTCAACTACGAGCAGTACTTC.